A selection of T cell receptor beta chains follows, all from one sample in a study of T cells after yellow fever vaccination. A single record per CDR3 protein comes from TCRdb applying MiXCR to the 5' RACE reads. This sample has roughly 400,000 distinct CDR3 sequences, with roughly a sixth found just once. The sample was PBMCs, taken before the yellow fever booster vaccination. The receptors come from a man aged 18 to 29 who received the YFV17D yellow fever vaccine. The CDR3 runs from the conserved cysteine through the conserved F or W. D genes are given only for firm matches. Clone size, where shown, is once, few, many, or a class for clones that have expanded.

>NA|NA|TRBJ1-1|TRBV20-1
TGCAGTGCAAAGCAGGGAAAGAAGGGAACTGAAGCTTTCTTT
CSAKQGKKGTEAFF
>many|NA|TRBJ1-1|TRBV2
TGTGCCAGCAGTTCCGGGACCGCCCCGGACACTGAAGCTTTCTTT
CASSSGTAPDTEAFF
>NA|TRBD1|TRBJ2-5|TRBV7-2
TGTGCCAGCAGCTCCTGGGCAGGGGGCGCGGAGACCCAGTACTTC
CASSSWAGGAETQYF
>NA|NA|TRBJ2-5|TRBV7-6
TGTGCCAGCAGCTTCAGGGCGGCAGCGGGCGGTTTCCAAGAGACCCAGTACTTC
CASSFRAAAGGFQETQYF
>NA|NA|TRBJ2-3|TRBV12-3/TRBV12-4
TGTGCCAGCAGGCGACTGGACCCCACAGATACGCAGTATTTT
CASRRLDPTDTQYF
>few|TRBD1|TRBJ1-4|TRBV29-1
TGCAGCGCCGGACAGGTCGAAAAACTGTTTTTT
CSAGQVEKLFF
>few|NA|TRBJ2-2|TRBV7-3
TGTGCCAGCAGCCCCCTTTCGGCGGTCACCGGGGAGCTGTTTTTT
CASSPLSAVTGELFF
>few|NA|TRBJ1-2|TRBV20-1
TGCAGTGCCCCAAGTGGGGACCCAGGAATTTATGGCTACACCTTC
CSAPSGDPGIYGYTF
>few|TRBD1|TRBJ2-1|TRBV12-3/TRBV12-4
TGTGCCAGCAGTACCGGGACAGGCTACAATGAGCAGTTCTTC
CASSTGTGYNEQFF
>NA|NA|TRBJ1-1|TRBV6-6
TGTGCCAGCAGACCCCCACAGGGCGAGGCTTTCTTT
CASRPPQGEAFF
>few|TRBD1|TRBJ1-5|TRBV5-1
TGCGCCAGCAGCTTCACAGGGGACGGTCAGCCCCAGCATTTT
CASSFTGDGQPQHF
>many|NA|TRBJ1-1|TRBV7-2
TGTGCCAGCAGCCTCACGGCGGCGGACACTGAAGCTTTCTTT
CASSLTAADTEAFF
>few|NA|TRBJ2-3|TRBV5-1
TGCGCCAGCAGCTCTGGAGGCAGGGGACCAGATACGCAGTATTTT
CASSSGGRGPDTQYF
>NA|NA|TRBJ1-6|TRBV11-2
TGTGCCAGCAGCGGCGATTGGACCTTACCCCTCCACTTT
CASSGDWTLPLHF
>NA|TRBD2|TRBJ2-4|TRBV6-5
TGTGCCAGCACCGGAAGGACTAGCGGGGGAAACATTCAGTACTTC
CASTGRTSGGNIQYF
>few|NA|TRBJ1-2|TRBV6-5
TGTGCCAGCAGACCCGGGGACACCGAAAACTATGGCTACACCTTC
CASRPGDTENYGYTF
>NA|NA|TRBJ1-2|TRBV28
TGTGCCAGCAGTTCGGGGGGTTCCAACTATGGCTACACCTTC
CASSSGGSNYGYTF
>NA|NA|TRBJ1-2|TRBV5-1
TGCGCCAGCGCTGGGGGGAAGGGAGGCTACACCTTC
CASAGGKGGYTF
>few|NA|TRBJ1-1|TRBV21-1
TGTGCCAGCAGCAAAGGTCGAGGGGGGCACCCCACTGAAGCTTTCTTT
CASSKGRGGHPTEAFF
>many|NA|TRBJ2-3|TRBV6-1
TGTGCCAGCAGGAAATCACAGGGTTTACCAGATACGCAGTATTTT
CASRKSQGLPDTQYF
>NA|NA|TRBJ1-2|TRBV6-6
TGTGCCAGCCAAAGGGAGTCCGGCTATGGCTACACCTTC
CASQRESGYGYTF
>NA|NA|TRBJ2-2|TRBV6-6
TGTGCCAGCAGGACCGCCCGGACAGCCGCCACCGGGGAGCTGTTTTTT
CASRTARTAATGELFF
>few|NA|TRBJ2-3|TRBV7-2
TGTGCCAGCAGACACCGGGATACCATCAGCACAGATACGCAGTATTTT
CASRHRDTISTDTQYF
>NA|NA|TRBJ2-1|TRBV9
TGTGCCAGCAAGGGCGACTACAATGAGCAGTTCTTC
CASKGDYNEQFF
>few|NA|TRBJ2-2|TRBV29-1
TGCAGCGTTGAAGGACAGAACACCGGGGAGCTGTTTTTT
CSVEGQNTGELFF
>few|TRBD1|TRBJ2-4|TRBV6-2/TRBV6-3
TGTGCCAGCAGTTACCGACAGGGATGGGCCAAAAACATTCAGTACTTC
CASSYRQGWAKNIQYF
>NA|TRBD2|TRBJ2-3|TRBV10-2
TGCGCCAGCAGTAGTGGGCGTAGCGGGGGAAACTCAGATACGCAGTATTTT
CASSSGRSGGNSDTQYF
>few|TRBD1|TRBJ2-5|TRBV4-2
TGTGCCAGCAGCCCAGATCCACAGGGGGGCCTTCAAGAGACCCAGTACTTC
CASSPDPQGGLQETQYF
>NA|NA|TRBJ2-5|TRBV20-1
TGCAGTGCTAGAACGGACCTGGGCTCAGGGACCCAGTACTTC
CSARTDLGSGTQYF
>NA|TRBD2|TRBJ2-1|TRBV5-1
TGCGCCAGCAGCTTCCGGACTAGCCGTGATGAGCAGTTCTTC
CASSFRTSRDEQFF
>NA|NA|TRBJ1-2|TRBV7-8
TGTGCCAGCAGCCCACAGAGAGGGGGGGACTATGGCTACACCTTC
CASSPQRGGDYGYTF
>few|NA|TRBJ2-7|TRBV27
TGTGCCAGCAGCCCGACGAGAAGCTCCTACGAGCAGTACTTC
CASSPTRSSYEQYF
>NA|NA|TRBJ2-1|TRBV6-6
TGTGCCAGCAGAAAAAATGAGCAGTTCTTC
CASRKNEQFF
>few|NA|TRBJ1-2|TRBV12-3/TRBV12-4
TGTGCCAGCAGTTTCGGCAGGGGAGGGGCTGACTATGGCTACACCTTC
CASSFGRGGADYGYTF
>few|TRBD1|TRBJ2-2|TRBV5-1
TGCGCCAGCAGCGCTGGGACAGGTGGTATAGGCACCGGGGAGCTGTTTTTT
CASSAGTGGIGTGELFF
>NA|NA|TRBJ2-4|TRBV12-3/TRBV12-4
TGTGCCAGCAGTCTGGGCGGGCAAAACATTCAGTACTTC
CASSLGGQNIQYF
>many|TRBD2|TRBJ2-1|TRBV7-2
TGTGCCAGCAGCTCTAGCGGGGGGGCCCTTGTGAGCGGGCAGTTCTTC
CASSSSGGALVSGQFF
>NA|NA|TRBJ2-4|TRBV5-1
TGCGCCAGCAGCCACGGGACGGGGGGCGCGAAAAACATTCAGTACTTC
CASSHGTGGAKNIQYF
>NA|NA|TRBJ2-2|TRBV12-3/TRBV12-4
TGTGCCAGCAGTCAGGGGGACTTGTACACCGGGGAGCTGTTTTTT
CASSQGDLYTGELFF
>NA|NA|TRBJ1-3|TRBV12-3/TRBV12-4
TGTGCCAGCAGGGGGAAATCTGGAAACACCATATATTTT
CASRGKSGNTIYF
>once|NA|TRBJ1-2|TRBV6-6
TGTGCCAGCAGTCCCGACTCTACGGGACGGGGCTACACCTTC
CASSPDSTGRGYTF